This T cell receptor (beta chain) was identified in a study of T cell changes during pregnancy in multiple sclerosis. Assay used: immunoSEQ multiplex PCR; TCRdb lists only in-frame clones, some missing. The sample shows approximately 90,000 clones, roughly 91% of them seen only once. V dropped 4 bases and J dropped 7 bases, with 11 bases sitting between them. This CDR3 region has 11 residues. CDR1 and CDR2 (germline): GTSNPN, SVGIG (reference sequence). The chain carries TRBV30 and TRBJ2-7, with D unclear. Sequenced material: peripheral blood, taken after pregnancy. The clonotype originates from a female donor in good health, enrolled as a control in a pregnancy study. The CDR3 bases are TGTGCCTGGACCACGGGTGGAGAGCAGTACTTC. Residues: CAWTTGGEQYF.